These 30 T cell receptor beta chains were sequenced from one sample in a study of blood T cell repertoires in COVID-19. Sequenced by immunoSEQ multiplex PCR; TCRdb stores in-frame clones only, minus some. The sample includes over 150,000 clones, 88% of them seen just once. Sequencing input: peripheral blood. The receptors originated from a man in his forties or fifties who had recovered from COVID-19.

The V call is TRBV7-9, the J call TRBJ1-5, with 7 bases that match TRBD1. The CDR3 is 15 residues long. Trimming cost V 5 bases and J 6 bases; bases outside gene matches: 10. In germline, CDR1 is SEHNR, CDR2 FQNEAQ (reference sequence). Here the CDR3 reads CASSRSPGDSQPQHF. CDR3 nucleotide sequence: TGTGCCAGCAGCAGATCCCCAGGGGACAGTCAGCCCCAGCATTTT.

The chain uses TRBV18 and TRBJ2-2; 9 bases are a match to TRBD1. V was pared by 6 bases and J by 0 bases, with 5 bases of the junction left unmatched. The CDR3 is 16 residues long. Germline CDR1 is KGHSH and CDR2 is LQKENI. Here the CDR3 DNA reads TGTGCCAGCTCCCAGAGACAGGGGGCGAACACCGGGGAGCTGTTTTTT. It encodes CASSQRQGANTGELFF.

This chain connects TRBV24-1 to TRBJ2-5, with a possible D match to TRBD1 (8 bases). The CDR3 is 15 residues long. Looked up from germline, CDR1 is KGHDR and CDR2 is SFDVKD. The germline V and J ends were trimmed by 2 bases and 4 bases, with 13 bases remaining between them. CDR3 DNA: TGTGCCACCAGTGATTGGACAGGGAGGGTAGAGACCCAGTACTTC. It codes for CATSDWTGRVETQYF.

The rearrangement links TRBV19 to TRBJ1-1, with 8 bases lining up with TRBD1. The CDR3 runs to 14 residues. V lost 5 bases, J lost 4 bases, and 6 bases stayed unmatched. In germline, CDR1 is LNHDA, CDR2 SQIVND (reference sequence). The DNA for the CDR3 is TGTGCCAGTAGTCAACCGGGACAGGCCACTGAAGCTTTCTTT. Its protein product is CASSQPGQATEAFF. The whole variable domain, filled in from reference TRBV19 and TRBJ1-1, reads DGGITQSPKYLFRKEGQNVTLSCEQNLNHDAMYWYRQDPGQGLRLIYYSQIVNDFQKGDIAEGYSVSREKKESFPLTVTSAQKNPTAFYLCASSQPGQATEAFFGQGTRLTVV.

The CDR3 sequence is CASSLAGTGMNTEAFF. The CDR3 nucleotides read TGCGCCAGCAGCTTGGCCGGTACGGGAATGAACACTGAAGCTTTCTTT. The chain couples TRBV5-1 to TRBJ1-1; D call uncertain. Germline CDR1 is SGHRS and CDR2 is YFSETQ. The CDR3 runs to 16 residues. The V end was cut by 0 bases, the J end by 0 bases, with 12 bases between.

The chain links TRBV7-2 to TRBJ1-6, with D perhaps matching TRBD1 (5 bases). Germline assignment: CDR1 SGHTA and CDR2 FQGNSA. Trimming cost V 8 bases and J 10 bases, with 21 bases left between them. The CDR3 length is 15 residues. CDR3 loop: CASVPGGGVKSPLHF. The CDR3 DNA follows: TGTGCCAGCGTGCCCGGGGGAGGGGTTAAATCACCCCTCCACTTT.

This chain connects TRBV2 to TRBJ1-2; 7 bases are shared with TRBD1. Germline-derived CDR1 and CDR2 are SNHLY and FYNNEI. J was trimmed by 4 bases and V by 6 bases; bases with no gene match: 8. There are 14 residues in the CDR3. In DNA, the CDR3 is TGTGCCAGCAGCCAAGGGGGGACAGCCTATGGCTACACCTTC. It translates to CASSQGGTAYGYTF. Full variable domain (rest looked up from reference TRBV2 and TRBJ1-2): EPEVTQTPSHQVTQMGQEVILRCVPISNHLYFYWYRQILGQKVEFLVSFYNNEISEKSEIFDDQFSVERPDGSNFTLKIRSTKLEDSAMYFCASSQGGTAYGYTFGSGTRLTVV.

The chain joins TRBV6-2 or TRBV6-3 to TRBJ1-1, with D tentatively TRBD1 (6 bases). Trimming shortened V by 5 bases and J by 5 bases, and 12 bases separated the two germline ends. The CDR3 length is 13 residues. Germline values: CDR1 MNHEY, CDR2 SVGEGT. In DNA form, the CDR3 reads TGTGCCAGCAGTCAACAGGGTATTACTGAAGCTTTCTTT. This sequence encodes CASSQQGITEAFF.

The sample holds one count of this clone. The genes are TRBV4-1 and TRBJ2-3; D is possibly TRBD2 (5 bases). Trimming removed 3 bases from V and 6 bases from J, with 10 bases in between. The CDR3 loop spans 13 amino acids. CDR1 is MGHRA and CDR2 is YSYEKL in the germline V gene. The CDR3 reads CASSHLDSDTQYF. DNA of the CDR3: TGCGCCAGCAGCCACCTGGACTCTGATACGCAGTATTTT.

A single count supports this clone. CDR3 sequence: CASSSRRQGANYEQYF. The CDR3 nucleotides are TGTGCCAGCAGCTCGAGAAGACAGGGGGCAAATTACGAGCAGTACTTC. The rearrangement uses TRBV5-6 and TRBJ2-7, with TRBD1 matching over 10 bases. This CDR3 is built from 16 residues. V was pared by 3 bases and J by 4 bases, with 10 bases of the junction left unmatched. Germline V lookup: CDR1 SGHDT, CDR2 YYEEEE.

The chain joins TRBV30 to TRBJ1-2; the D gene is possibly TRBD1 (6 bases). The CDR3 runs to 13 residues. The germline V gene encodes CDR1 GTSNPN and CDR2 SVGIG (reference sequence). The CDR3 spells CAYVVRGVYGYTF. The CDR3 DNA reads TGTGCGTACGTTGTCAGGGGAGTTTATGGCTACACCTTC.

This clone occurred a few times. This chain connects TRBV7-2 to TRBJ2-5; D might be TRBD2 (5 bases). The CDR3 extends over 15 amino acids. Trimming stripped 1 base from V and 5 bases from J, with 14 bases between. CDR1 and CDR2 (germline): SGHTA, FQGNSA. This CDR3 is CASSLGPAGVETQYF. DNA of the CDR3: TGTGCCAGCAGCTTAGGCCCGGCGGGCGTGGAGACCCAGTACTTC.

CDR3 region: CASSEGTGREKLFF. As DNA, the CDR3 is TGTGCCAGCAGCGAGGGGACAGGGAGGGAAAAACTGTTTTTT. This chain uses TRBV7-8 with TRBJ1-4; 9 positions match TRBD1. Per germline, CDR1 SGHVS and CDR2 FQNEAQ. Unmatched junction bases numbered 6, after V lost 5 bases and J lost 8 bases. CDR3 length: 14 amino acids.

The genes are TRBV7-2 and TRBJ1-2; no clear D gene. Germline V lookup: CDR1 SGHTA, CDR2 FQGNSA. The CDR3 covers 14 residues. The V end was cut by 5 bases, the J end by 4 bases, with 14 bases between. Here the CDR3 reads CASSHAEQFYGYTF. The CDR3 DNA reads as TGTGCCAGCAGCCACGCGGAGCAGTTCTATGGCTACACCTTC.

The V gene is TRBV28, the J gene TRBJ1-5, with 9 bases matching TRBD1. The CDR3 is 18 amino acids. The germline V gene has CDR1 MDHEN and CDR2 SYDVKM. V was clipped by 5 bases and J by 3 bases; unmatched bases: 14. This CDR3 is CASSERGTGRWNNQPQHF. CDR3 DNA sequence: TGTGCCAGCAGTGAAAGGGGGACAGGGCGTTGGAACAATCAGCCCCAGCATTTT.

CDR3 sequence (DNA): TGCGCCAGCAGCCAAGGTGACACGAACACCGGGGAGCTGTTTTTT. The encoded protein is CASSQGDTNTGELFF. The rearrangement uses TRBV4-3 and TRBJ2-2; D gene uncertain. The V end was cut by 1 base, the J end by 0 bases, with 6 bases between. Germline V gives CDR1 LGHNA, CDR2 YSLEER. The CDR3 covers 15 residues.

The chain combines TRBV15 with TRBJ1-6; D might be TRBD1 (5 bases). Germline V gene sequence: CDR1 LNHNV, CDR2 YYDKDF (reference sequence). The germline V and J ends were trimmed by 0 bases and 9 bases, with 15 bases remaining between them. The length of the CDR3 is 16 residues. CDR3 nucleotide sequence: TGTGCCACCAGCAGAGATAAAGGGAGGGGCGGTTCACCCCTCCACTTT. Protein sequence: CATSRDKGRGGSPLHF.

This rearrangement joins TRBV6-5 to TRBJ1-3; D gene ambiguous. This CDR3 comprises 15 residues. The V end lost 0 bases, the J end lost 1 base, and 7 bases lay between the germline ends. Germline CDR1 MNHEY, CDR2 SVGAGI. CDR3 nucleotides: TGTGCCAGCAGTTACTCGGCCACATCTGGAAACACCATATATTTT. Its protein is CASSYSATSGNTIYF.

Remarks on this clone: This specimen includes other DNA sequences encoding the same CDR3. The chain recombines TRBV28 with TRBJ2-7; weak D call: TRBD2 (6 bases). The CDR3 totals 13 residues. Germline V gene lookup returns CDR1 MDHEN and CDR2 SYDVKM. Between the trimmed V and J ends, which lost 6 bases and 2 bases, there was a span of 11 bases. In DNA, the CDR3 is TGTGCCAGCAGACGGGGACTGACCTACGAGCAGTACTTC. It codes for CASRRGLTYEQYF.

The chain combines TRBV6-6 with TRBJ2-1; 9 bases match TRBD2. CDR1 MNHNY and CDR2 SVGAGI come from the germline V gene (reference sequence). V shed 7 bases, J shed 8 bases, and the junction held 6 bases outside the gene matches. The CDR3 consists of 13 residues. DNA of the CDR3: TGTGCCAGCAAAGGGACTAGCTCTGATGAGCAGTTCTTC. Its protein product is CASKGTSSDEQFF.

V is TRBV15 and J is TRBJ2-7; 9 bases align to TRBD2. This CDR3 is built from 19 residues. Germline assignment: CDR1 LNHNV and CDR2 YYDKDF (reference sequence). V was pared by 2 bases and J by 0 bases, with 14 bases of the junction left unmatched. The CDR3 DNA follows: TGTGCCACCAGCAGACCGGGACTAGCCGTAGGGCGGGGCTCCTACGAGCAGTACTTC. It yields the protein CATSRPGLAVGRGSYEQYF.

This clone was counted between two and nine times. The chain is built from TRBV6-2 or TRBV6-3 and TRBJ1-1, with 8 bases that match TRBD1. Germline CDR1 is MNHEY and CDR2 is SVGEGT. The junction had 9 bases not matched to a gene; V was cut back by 4 bases and J by 5 bases. The CDR3 extends over 15 amino acids. The CDR3 coding sequence is TGTGCCAGCAGTTCCGGACAGGGCGCATGGACTGAAGCTTTCTTT. Translation gives CASSSGQGAWTEAFF.

This chain uses TRBV10-3 with TRBJ1-2, with 10 bases that match TRBD1. Losses at the gene ends were 6 bases for V and 11 bases for J; bases not matched to a gene: 9. CDR3 length equals 13 residues. Per the germline V gene, CDR1 is ENHRY and CDR2 is SYGVKD. CDR3 DNA sequence: TGTGCCATCAGCGCGGACAGGGGGACAATGTACACCTTC. This translates into CAISADRGTMYTF.

This sequence joins TRBV28 and TRBJ1-5; 8 bases align to TRBD1. Germline CDR1 is MDHEN and CDR2 is SYDVKM. This CDR3 comprises 18 residues. With 2 bases clipped from V and 1 base from J, the junction kept 10 bases outside the gene matches. The CDR3 region is CASSLHRAGGDSNQPQHF. CDR3 coding DNA: TGTGCCAGCAGTTTACACCGGGCAGGGGGCGACAGCAATCAGCCCCAGCATTTT.

This clone was observed a handful of times. The V call is TRBV5-1, the J call TRBJ1-4, with 8 bases fitting TRBD1. Losses at the gene ends were 0 bases for V and 5 bases for J; bases not matched to a gene: 0. The germline V gene encodes CDR1 SGHRS and CDR2 YFSETQ. The CDR3 length is 14 residues. In nucleotides, the CDR3 is TGCGCCAGCAGCTTGGGACAGGGGAATGAAAAACTGTTTTTT. Amino acid sequence: CASSLGQGNEKLFF. Complete variable domain (other parts from reference TRBV5-1 and TRBJ1-4): KAGVTQTPRYLIKTRGQQVTLSCSPISGHRSVSWYQQTPGQGLQFLFEYFSETQRNKGNFPGRFSGRQFSNSRSEMNVSTLELGDSALYLCASSLGQGNEKLFFGSGTQLSVL.

J is TRBJ1-2 and V is TRBV28; 8 nucleotides line up with TRBD1. J lost 8 bases, V lost 5 bases, and 10 bases had no gene match. The CDR3 extends over 14 amino acids. Germline V gene data show CDR1 as MDHEN and CDR2 as SYDVKM. The CDR3 region has the DNA TGTGCCAGCAGTCGCCACCGGACAGGGAACGGCTACACCTTC. Protein sequence: CASSRHRTGNGYTF.

The chain uses TRBV11-2 and TRBJ2-7; TRBD1 agrees at 11 bases. Per the germline V gene, CDR1 is SGHAT and CDR2 is FQNNGV. V gave up 1 base and J gave up 4 bases; unmatched junction bases: 3. The CDR3 extends over 15 amino acids. Here the CDR3 DNA reads TGTGCCAGCAGCTTAGCGGGACAGGGGGTTTACGAGCAGTACTTC. This gives the protein CASSLAGQGVYEQYF.

The genes are TRBV7-2 and TRBJ1-3; D gene unclear. Trimming removed 7 bases at V and 1 base at J, with 8 bases between. Germline CDR1 is SGHTA and CDR2 is FQGNSA. This CDR3 spans 13 amino acids. CDR3 nucleotides: TGTGCCAGCACCTTTCCTTCTGGAAACACCATATATTTT. Its protein is CASTFPSGNTIYF. The full variable domain, completed using reference TRBV7-2 and TRBJ1-3, is GAGVSQSPSNKVTEKGKDVELRCDPISGHTALYWYRQSLGQGLEFLIYFQGNSAPDKSGLPSDRFSAERTGGSVSTLTIQRTQQEDSAVYLCASTFPSGNTIYFGEGSWLTVV.

The chain employs TRBV2 and TRBJ2-1; 8 bases are a match to TRBD2. CDR1 is SNHLY, CDR2 FYNNEI, per germline. The J segment lost 8 bases and the V segment lost 3 bases, leaving 9 bases of the junction unmatched. CDR3 length: 15 amino acids. Written as DNA, the CDR3 is TGTGCCAGCAGTGATCCAGGGACTAGTACCGATGAGCAGTTCTTC. Translation gives CASSDPGTSTDEQFF.

V and J are TRBV20-1 and TRBJ2-2, with a tentative D call TRBD2 (5 bases). The CDR3 consists of 14 residues. Deletions cut 3 bases from V and 0 bases from J, with 8 bases between. Germline CDR1 DFQATT, CDR2 SNEGSKA (reference sequence). The CDR3 loop is CSASRDTNTGELFF. Here the CDR3 DNA reads TGCAGTGCTAGTCGGGATACGAACACCGGGGAGCTGTTTTTT.